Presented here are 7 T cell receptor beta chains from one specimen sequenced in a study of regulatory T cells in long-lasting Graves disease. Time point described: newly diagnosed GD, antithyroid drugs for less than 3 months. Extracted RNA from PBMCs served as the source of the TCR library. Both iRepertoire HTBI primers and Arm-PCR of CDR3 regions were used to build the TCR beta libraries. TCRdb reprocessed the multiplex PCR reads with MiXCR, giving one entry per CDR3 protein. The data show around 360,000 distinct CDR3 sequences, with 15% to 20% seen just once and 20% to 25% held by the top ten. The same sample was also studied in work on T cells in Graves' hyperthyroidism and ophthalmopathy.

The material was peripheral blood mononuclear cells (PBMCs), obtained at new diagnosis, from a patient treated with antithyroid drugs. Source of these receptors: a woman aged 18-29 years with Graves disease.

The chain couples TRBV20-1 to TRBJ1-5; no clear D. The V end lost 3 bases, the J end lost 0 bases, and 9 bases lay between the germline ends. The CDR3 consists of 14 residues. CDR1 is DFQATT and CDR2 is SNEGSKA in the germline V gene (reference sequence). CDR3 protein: CSASWTVSNQPQHF. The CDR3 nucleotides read TGCAGTGCTAGTTGGACGGTTAGCAATCAGCCCCAGCATTTT.

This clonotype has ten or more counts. The CDR3 DNA is TGTGCCAGCAGTTACAGGGGTGGGTCACCCCTCCACTTT. Translation: CASSYRGGSPLHF. The chain carries TRBV28 and TRBJ1-6; 7 bases map to TRBD1. The CDR3 is 13 residues long. CDR1 is MDHEN, CDR2 SYDVKM, per germline. Trimming cost V 4 bases and J 10 bases; bases outside gene matches: 4.

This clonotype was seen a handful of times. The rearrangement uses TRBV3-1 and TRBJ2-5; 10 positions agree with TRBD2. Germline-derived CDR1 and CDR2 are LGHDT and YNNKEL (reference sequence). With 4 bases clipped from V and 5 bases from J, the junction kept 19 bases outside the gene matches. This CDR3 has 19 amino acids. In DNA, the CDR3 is TGTGCCAGCAGCCCCGACCAAAAAGGACTAGCGGCCCGGGGGGAGACCCAGTACTTC. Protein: CASSPDQKGLAARGETQYF.

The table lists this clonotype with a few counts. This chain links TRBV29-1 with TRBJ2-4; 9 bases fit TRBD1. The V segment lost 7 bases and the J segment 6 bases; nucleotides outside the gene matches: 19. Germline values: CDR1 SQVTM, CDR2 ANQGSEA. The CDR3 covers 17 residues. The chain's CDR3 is CSAAGLLDRGYGNIQYF. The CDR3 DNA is TGCAGCGCGGCCGGCTTATTGGACAGGGGATATGGAAACATTCAGTACTTC. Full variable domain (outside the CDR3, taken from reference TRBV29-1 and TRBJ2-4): SAVISQKPSRDICQRGTSLTIQCQVDSQVTMMFWYRQQPGQSLTLIATANQGSEATYESGFVIDKFPISRPNLTFSTLTVSNMSPEDSSIYLCSAAGLLDRGYGNIQYFGAGTRLSVL.

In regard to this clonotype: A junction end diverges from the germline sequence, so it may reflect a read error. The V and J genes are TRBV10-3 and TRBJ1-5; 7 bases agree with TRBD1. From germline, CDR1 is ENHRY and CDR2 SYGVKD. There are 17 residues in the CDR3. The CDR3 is CAISERDSKVFNQPPHF. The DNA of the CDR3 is TGTGCCATCAGTGAACGGGACAGCAAAGTCTTCAATCAGCCCCCGCATTTT.

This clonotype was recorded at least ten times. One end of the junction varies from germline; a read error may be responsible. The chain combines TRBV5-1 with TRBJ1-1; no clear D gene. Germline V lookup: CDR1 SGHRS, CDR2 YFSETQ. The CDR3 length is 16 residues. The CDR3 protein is CASSLEGSTKNTEAFF. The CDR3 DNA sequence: TGTGCCAGCAGCTTGGAAGGCAGCACAAAGAACACTGAAGCTTTCTTT.

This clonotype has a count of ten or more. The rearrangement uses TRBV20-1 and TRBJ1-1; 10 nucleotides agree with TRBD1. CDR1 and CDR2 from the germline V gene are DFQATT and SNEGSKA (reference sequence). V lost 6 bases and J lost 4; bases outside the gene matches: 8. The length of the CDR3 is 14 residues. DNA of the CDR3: TGCAGTGCACAGACAGGGGGCGGCGGCACTGAAGCTTTCTTT. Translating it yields CSAQTGGGGTEAFF.